Below, 9 T cell receptor beta chains from the same sample are listed, as sequenced in a study of blood T cell repertoires in COVID-19. Assay used: immunoSEQ multiplex PCR; TCRdb lists only in-frame clones, some missing. The sample shows about 400,000 clones, around 89% of them seen only once. What was sequenced was peripheral blood. The receptor set was obtained from a woman aged 25 to 39 with acute or convalescent COVID-19.

The CDR3 is CASSLGSGQGFTGELFF. CDR3 coding DNA: TGTGCCAGCAGTCTTGGGTCGGGACAGGGGTTCACCGGGGAGCTGTTTTTT. The V gene is TRBV5-6, the J gene TRBJ2-2, with 10 bases aligning to TRBD1. This CDR3 comprises 17 residues. V was pared by 5 bases and J by 4 bases, with 11 bases of the junction left unmatched. Germline loops: CDR1 SGHDT, CDR2 YYEEEE.

The genes are TRBV30 and TRBJ2-5; D unresolved. The CDR3 covers 13 residues. V was pared by 1 base and J by 5 bases, with 11 bases between. CDR1 and CDR2 (germline): GTSNPN, SVGIG (reference sequence). The CDR3 DNA follows: TGTGCCTGGAGTGGATTGGGCCGGGAGACCCAGTACTTC. This encodes CAWSGLGRETQYF.

The genes are TRBV5-1 and TRBJ2-3, with 9 bases aligning to TRBD2. The CDR3 runs to 16 residues. The germline CDR1 and CDR2 sequences are SGHRS and YFSETQ. The V segment lost 4 bases and the J segment 4 bases; nucleotides outside the gene matches: 10. As DNA, the CDR3 is TGCGCCAGCAGCCCCGCTCCTAGCGGGGTCGCAGATACGCAGTATTTT. This encodes CASSPAPSGVADTQYF.

This clone has just a few counts. V usage is TRBV4-1 and J usage is TRBJ2-1, with D possibly matching TRBD2 (6 bases). There are 14 residues in the CDR3. Germline V lookup: CDR1 MGHRA, CDR2 YSYEKL. V dropped 4 bases and J dropped 5 bases, with 12 bases sitting between them. The CDR3 spells CASSRSGPNNEQFF. CDR3 in DNA: TGCGCCAGCAGCCGCAGCGGGCCTAACAATGAGCAGTTCTTC.

The chain has TRBV19 and TRBJ1-5, with 8 nucleotides matching TRBD1. The CDR3 runs 17 residues. The V gene end was trimmed by 3 bases and the J gene end by 0 bases; junction bases not matched to a gene: 7. Germline V lookup: CDR1 LNHDA, CDR2 SQIVND (reference sequence). CDR3 sequence (DNA): TGTGCCAGTAGTATTAAGGGACAGGAGTATAGCAATCAGCCCCAGCATTTT. Its translation: CASSIKGQEYSNQPQHF.

The gene calls are TRBV27 and TRBJ1-6; D unclear. The CDR3 is 15 residues long. CDR1 is MNHEY, CDR2 SMNVEV, per germline (reference sequence). The ends were cut back, 8 bases at V and 0 bases at J, with 11 bases in the middle. CDR3 DNA: TGTGCCAGCGCGACCGGGAGCTCCTATAATTCACCCCTCCACTTT. This gives the protein CASATGSSYNSPLHF.

This clone showed up just a few times. The rearrangement uses TRBV5-1 and TRBJ1-1; the D gene is possibly TRBD1 (6 bases). This CDR3 is built from 15 residues. Between the trimmed V and J ends, which lost 4 bases and 2 bases, there was a span of 15 bases. The germline V gene has CDR1 SGHRS and CDR2 YFSETQ. CDR3 coding DNA: TGCGCCAGCAGCCCGTGGGAGGGGGGAAACACTGAAGCTTTCTTT. As protein: CASSPWEGGNTEAFF.

The chain uses TRBV7-6 and TRBJ1-4; the match to TRBD1 covers 9 bases. The CDR3 is 19 residues long. CDR1 is SGHVS, CDR2 FNYEAQ, per germline. The V gene end was trimmed by 1 base and the J gene end by 8 bases; junction bases not matched to a gene: 17. The CDR3 sequence: CASSLGIFRTGVRGEKLFF. The CDR3 nucleotides are TGTGCCAGCAGCTTAGGAATTTTCCGGACAGGGGTACGGGGAGAAAAACTGTTTTTT.

The CDR3 DNA reads as TGTGCCAGCAGTTTGGGGCAAACGGGCGGAAAACTGTTTTTT. It is translated as CASSLGQTGGKLFF. This rearrangement joins TRBV27 to TRBJ1-4; possible D gene TRBD1, 5 bases. Trimming took 3 bases from V and 10 from J, leaving 15 bases between them. The length of the CDR3 is 14 residues. The germline CDR1 and CDR2 sequences are MNHEY and SMNVEV (reference sequence). The full variable domain, completed using reference TRBV27 and TRBJ1-4, is EAQVTQNPRYLITVTGKKLTVTCSQNMNHEYMSWYRQDPGLGLRQIYYSMNVEVTDKGDVPEGYKVSRKEKRNFPLILESPSPNQTSLYFCASSLGQTGGKLFFGSGTQLSVL.